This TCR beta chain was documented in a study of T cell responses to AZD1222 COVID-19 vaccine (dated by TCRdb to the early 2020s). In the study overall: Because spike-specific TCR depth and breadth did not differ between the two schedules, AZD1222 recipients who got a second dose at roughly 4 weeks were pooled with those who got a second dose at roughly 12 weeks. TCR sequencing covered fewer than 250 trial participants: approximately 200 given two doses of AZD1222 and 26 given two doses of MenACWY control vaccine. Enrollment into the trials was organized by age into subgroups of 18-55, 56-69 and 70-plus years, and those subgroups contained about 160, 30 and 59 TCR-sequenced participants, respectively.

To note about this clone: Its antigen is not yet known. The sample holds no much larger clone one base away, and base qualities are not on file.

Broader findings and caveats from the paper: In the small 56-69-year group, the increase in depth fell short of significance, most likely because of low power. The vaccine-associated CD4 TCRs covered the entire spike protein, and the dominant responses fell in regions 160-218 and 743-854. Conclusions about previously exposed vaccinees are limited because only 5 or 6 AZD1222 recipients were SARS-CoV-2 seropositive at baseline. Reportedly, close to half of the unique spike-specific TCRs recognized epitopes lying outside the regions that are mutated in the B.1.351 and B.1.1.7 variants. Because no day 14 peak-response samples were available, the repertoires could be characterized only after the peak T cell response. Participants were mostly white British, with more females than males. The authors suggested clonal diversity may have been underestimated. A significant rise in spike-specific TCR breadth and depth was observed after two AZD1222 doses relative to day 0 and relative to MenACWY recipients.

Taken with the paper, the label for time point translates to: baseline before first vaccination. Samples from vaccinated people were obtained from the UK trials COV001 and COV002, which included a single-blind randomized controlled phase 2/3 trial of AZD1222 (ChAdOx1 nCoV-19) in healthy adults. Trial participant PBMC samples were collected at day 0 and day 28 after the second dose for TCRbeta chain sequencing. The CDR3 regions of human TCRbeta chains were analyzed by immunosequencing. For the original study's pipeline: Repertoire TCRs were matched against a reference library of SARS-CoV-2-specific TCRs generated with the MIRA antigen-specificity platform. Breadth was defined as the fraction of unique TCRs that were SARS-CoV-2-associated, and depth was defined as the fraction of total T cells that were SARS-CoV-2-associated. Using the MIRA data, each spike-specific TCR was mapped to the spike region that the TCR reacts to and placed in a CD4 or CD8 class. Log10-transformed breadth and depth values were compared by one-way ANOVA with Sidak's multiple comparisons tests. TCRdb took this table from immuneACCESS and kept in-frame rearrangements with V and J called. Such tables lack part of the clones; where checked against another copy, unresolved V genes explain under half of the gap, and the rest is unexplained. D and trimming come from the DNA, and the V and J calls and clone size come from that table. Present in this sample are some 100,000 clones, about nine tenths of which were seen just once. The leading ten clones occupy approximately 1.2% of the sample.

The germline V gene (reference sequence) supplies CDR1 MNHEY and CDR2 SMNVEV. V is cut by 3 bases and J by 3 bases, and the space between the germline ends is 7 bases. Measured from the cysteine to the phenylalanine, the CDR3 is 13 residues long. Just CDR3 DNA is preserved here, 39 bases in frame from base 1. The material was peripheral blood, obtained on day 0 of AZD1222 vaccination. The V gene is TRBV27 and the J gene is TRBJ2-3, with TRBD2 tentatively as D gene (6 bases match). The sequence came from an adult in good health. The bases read TGTGCCAGCAGTTTCGGGGGTACAGATACGCAGTATTTT. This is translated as CASSFGGTDTQYF.